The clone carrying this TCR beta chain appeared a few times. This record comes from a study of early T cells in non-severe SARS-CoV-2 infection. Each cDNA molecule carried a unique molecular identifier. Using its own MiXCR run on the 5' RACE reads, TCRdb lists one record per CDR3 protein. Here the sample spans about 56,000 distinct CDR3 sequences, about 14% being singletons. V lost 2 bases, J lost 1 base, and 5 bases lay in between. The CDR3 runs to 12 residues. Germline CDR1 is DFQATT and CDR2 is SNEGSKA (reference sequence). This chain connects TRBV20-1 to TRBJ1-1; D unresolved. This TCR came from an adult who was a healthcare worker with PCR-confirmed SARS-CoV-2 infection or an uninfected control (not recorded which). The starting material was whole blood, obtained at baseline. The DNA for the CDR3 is TGCAGTGCTAGAAGGCAGAACACTGAAGCTTTCTTT. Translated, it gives CSARRQNTEAFF.